This TCR beta chain was found in a study of OX40 agonist ivuxolimab in advanced cancers. Study context: Ivuxolimab, an agonistic anti-OX40 (CD134) antibody, was given to patients. The dose of intravenous ivuxolimab that patients received every 2 weeks ranged from 0.01 to 10 mg/kg.

Whole-study results and caveats: CD8+ T cells averaged more expanded clones than CD4+. Compared with others, partial responders at 0.1-3.0 mg/kg displayed clonal expansion among the lowest.

Germline CDR1 reads KGHSH; CDR2 reads LQKENI. The V end was cut by 2 bases, the J end by 1 base, with 11 bases between. The CDR3 has 15 residues. With respect to this clone: The antigen is not known.

TCRdb keeps only in-frame clones here, not all; method: immunoSEQ multiplex PCR. The sample has 60,000 to 65,000 clones, roughly 80% seen once. Sequenced material: CD4+ or CD8+ T cells sorted from blood, taken in a trial of the OX40 agonist ivuxolimab. The genes are TRBV18 and TRBJ1-1; tentatively, D is TRBD1 (5 bases). This receptor was obtained from an adult with an advanced solid tumor such as melanoma, head and neck, liver or kidney cancer. CDR3 sequence (DNA): TGTGCCAGCTCACCAAGAGGGGAGGGGAACACTGAAGCTTTCTTT. Encoded protein: CASSPRGEGNTEAFF. Together with reference TRBV18 and TRBJ1-1, the CDR3 gives the full variable domain: NAGVMQNPRHLVRRRGQEARLRCSPMKGHSHVYWYRQLPEEGLKFMVYLQKENIIDESGMPKERFSAEFPKEGPSILRIQQVVRGDSAAYFCASSPRGEGNTEAFFGQGTRLTVV.